This T cell receptor beta chain was found in a study of T-cell reconstitution after alpha-beta-depleted transplantation in children. Findings and limits, study-wide: Newly produced T cells mostly provided counts and TCRbeta diversity after one year, as hyperexpanded clones declined. Several hundred expanded graft clones reportedly supplied alpha-beta T cells about two months after transplant. There were some patients whose high TCRbeta diversity at day 60 came from surviving recipient T cells and thymic progenitors.

Remarks on this clonotype: Its antigen remains unidentified.

This sample's TCRbeta library carried unique molecular identifier barcodes. Each CDR3 protein gets one entry after TCRdb re-called the PCR reads with MiXCR. The table has about 980,000 distinct CDR3 sequences, about 31% seen once. This receptor was taken from a boy in the first two years of life who had a stem cell transplant for SCID, so the T cells may come from the graft donor. The specimen was PBMCs, mostly from graft donor cells, collected 360 days after TCRalphabeta/CD19-depleted stem cell transplant.

In DNA form, the CDR3 reads TGTGCCATAGGGACCGAGAGCTCCTACGAGCAGTACTTC. Protein product: CAIGTESSYEQYF. This chain uses TRBV10-3 with TRBJ2-7; D could derive from TRBD1 or TRBD2 (5 bases each). Germline values: CDR1 ENHRY, CDR2 SYGVKD. CDR3 length: 13 amino acids. V was clipped by 9 bases and J by 0 bases, with 12 bases between them.